This T cell receptor beta chain is drawn from a study of shared clonotypes between healthy human individuals. On the study more broadly: Researchers drew samples from two women and three men aged 18 to 49.

Turning to this clone: The antigen is undetermined.

The CDR3 contains 15 residues. J lost 2 bases, V lost 5 bases, and 7 bases had no gene match. Germline CDR1 and CDR2: MNHNS and SASEGT. TCRdb's table, derived via immunoSEQ multiplex PCR, lists solely in-frame clones and lacks some. This table has 550,000 to 850,000 clones, around 72% appearing once. Notes on the study in general: Naive CD4 clonotypes were shared across a few donors at 4.5% to 6.5%.

Sequences were obtained from memory CD4+ T cells sorted from blood. As to subset: CD45RA-negative fraction. The receptor's source is a woman in her 30s in good health. The chain couples TRBV6-1 to TRBJ2-7; 9 bases are shared with TRBD1. The CDR3: CASSFGTGRAYEQYF. CDR3 in DNA: TGTGCCAGCAGTTTCGGGACAGGGAGGGCCTACGAGCAGTACTTC.